This TCR beta chain is from a study of shared clonotypes between healthy human individuals. V lost 0 bases and J 3 bases, leaving 8 bases between the germline ends. The CDR3 spans 14 residues. In germline, CDR1 is SGHRS, CDR2 YFSETQ. A CD45RA-negative memory subset and a CD45RA+ naive subset were separated from the CD4+ cells. Sequencing was performed with immunoSEQ multiplex PCR; in TCRdb, only in-frame clones are kept and a portion is missing. In the table there are 2,500,000 or so clones, approximately 94% of which are singletons. This clone appeared once. The sample has other DNA sequences that encode this CDR3 too.

This clonotype was obtained from a man aged 18 to 29 in good health. Some clones in this sample may be carry-over from other donors' samples. This chain connects TRBV5-1 to TRBJ2-3, with D unresolved. The sample taken for sequencing was naive CD4+ T cells from PBMCs. Subset defined: CD45RA+ positively selected. The CDR3 DNA reads TGCGCCAGCAGCTTGGAAGGTCGTACAGATACGCAGTATTTT. Its translation is CASSLEGRTDTQYF.